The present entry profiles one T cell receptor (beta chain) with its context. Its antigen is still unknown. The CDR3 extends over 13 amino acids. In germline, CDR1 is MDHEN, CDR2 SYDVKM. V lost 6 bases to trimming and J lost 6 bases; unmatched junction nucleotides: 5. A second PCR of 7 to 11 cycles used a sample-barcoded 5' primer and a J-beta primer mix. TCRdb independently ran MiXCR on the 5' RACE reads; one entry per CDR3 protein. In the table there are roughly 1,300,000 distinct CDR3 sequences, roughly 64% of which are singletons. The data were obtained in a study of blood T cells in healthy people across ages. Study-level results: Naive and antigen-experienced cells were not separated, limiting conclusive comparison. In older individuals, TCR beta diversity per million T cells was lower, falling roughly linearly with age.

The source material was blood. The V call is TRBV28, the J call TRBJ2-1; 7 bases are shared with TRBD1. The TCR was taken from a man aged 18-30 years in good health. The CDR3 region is CASRPQGSNEQFF. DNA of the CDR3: TGTGCCAGCAGACCACAGGGGAGCAATGAGCAGTTCTTC.